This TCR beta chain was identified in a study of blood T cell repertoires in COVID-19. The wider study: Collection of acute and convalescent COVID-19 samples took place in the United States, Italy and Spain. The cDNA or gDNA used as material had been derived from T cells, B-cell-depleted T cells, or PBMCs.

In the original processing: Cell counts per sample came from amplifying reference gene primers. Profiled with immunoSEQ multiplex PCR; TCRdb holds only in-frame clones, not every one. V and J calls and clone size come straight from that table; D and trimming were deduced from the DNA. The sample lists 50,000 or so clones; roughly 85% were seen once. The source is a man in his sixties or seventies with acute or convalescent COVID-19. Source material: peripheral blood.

In DNA form, the CDR3 reads TGTGCCAGCATCTCCAGGGGCGGTGAAAAACTGTTTTTT. Its translation is CASISRGGEKLFF. The V and J genes are TRBV2 and TRBJ1-4, with a possible D match to TRBD1 (6 bases). Trimming removed 7 bases from V and 7 bases from J, with 13 bases in between. Germline CDR1 is SNHLY and CDR2 is FYNNEI. This CDR3 is 13 amino acids long.